The 20 T cell receptor beta chains below were found in one sample sequenced in a study of T cells in tuberculosis. Cells were sorted from thawed PBMC rested overnight and stained with GMM-loaded CD1B tetramer, viability dye and anti-CD3. The CD1B tetramers carried C32 glucose monomycolate purified from Rhodococcus equi. Method: immunoSEQ multiplex PCR; TCRdb's copy keeps in-frame clones and lacks some. The top ten clones hold 1.5% to 2% of a sample with 85,000 to 90,000 clones, around 90% of them seen once. What was sequenced was CD1b-GMM tetramer-negative cells sorted from PBMCs. These receptors were taken from an adult woman with latent tuberculosis.

The rearrangement uses TRBV25-1 and TRBJ2-3, with a weak D call TRBD2 (5 bases). Germline CDR1 reads MGHDK; CDR2 reads SYGVNS. The germline V and J ends were trimmed by 5 bases and 1 base, with 16 bases remaining between them. CDR3 length: 16 amino acids. The CDR3 sequence is CASSPGPGFGTDTQYF. Here the CDR3 DNA reads TGTGCCAGCAGTCCCGGTCCGGGATTTGGCACAGATACGCAGTATTTT.

V usage is TRBV6-4 and J usage is TRBJ2-3; D possibly corresponds to TRBD1 (5 bases). Between the trimmed V and J ends, which lost 8 bases and 2 bases, there was a span of 17 bases. The length of the CDR3 is 15 residues. Germline CDR1 reads MRHNA; CDR2 reads SNTAGT. The CDR3 reads CASSRGSRSTDTQYF. The CDR3 region has the DNA TGTGCCAGCTCTAGGGGAAGTAGGTCCACAGATACGCAGTATTTT.

This chain connects TRBV7-9 to TRBJ2-1, with D possibly being TRBD1 (5 bases). Trimming left V 5 bases short and J 7 bases short, with 9 bases between. Germline V gene lookup returns CDR1 SEHNR and CDR2 FQNEAQ (reference sequence). CDR3 size: 12 residues. CDR3 bases: TGTGCCAGCAGCACAGCAGGGAATGAGCAGTTCTTC. Amino acid sequence: CASSTAGNEQFF.

V usage is TRBV29-1 and J usage is TRBJ1-3, with 9 positions matching TRBD1. The CDR3 has 14 amino acids. Germline V CDR1 and CDR2: SQVTM, ANQGSEA. V dropped 4 bases and J dropped 5; count of bases not matched to a gene: 6. In DNA form, the CDR3 reads TGCAGCGTTGGCCCCGGGACAGGGAGAAACACCATATATTTT. As protein: CSVGPGTGRNTIYF.

This rearrangement joins TRBV7-6 to TRBJ1-1; a weak D match, TRBD1 (6 bases). V was pared by 4 bases and J by 0 bases, with 12 bases between. This CDR3 has 15 residues. CDR1 and CDR2 from the germline V gene are SGHVS and FNYEAQ. CDR3 protein: CASSSGTGMNTEAFF. CDR3 in DNA: TGTGCCAGCAGCTCAGGAACAGGGATGAACACTGAAGCTTTCTTT.

The chain employs TRBV14 and TRBJ1-2, with TRBD1 matching over 7 bases. There are 14 residues in the CDR3. The germline V gene has CDR1 SGHDN and CDR2 FVKESK. V trimming: 5 bases; J trimming: 4 bases; junction bases outside the gene matches: 7. The DNA for the CDR3 is TGTGCCAGCAGCACCCGGACAGGCTTCTATGGCTACACCTTC. It translates to CASSTRTGFYGYTF.

The genes are TRBV6-1 and TRBJ2-1; 14 bases are shared with TRBD2. Germline CDR1 reads MNHNS; CDR2 reads SASEGT. Trimming took 5 bases from V and 7 from J; bases not matched to a gene: 4. The CDR3 spans 15 residues. The CDR3 protein is CASSTRTSGGNEQFF. CDR3 in DNA: TGTGCCAGCAGTACCAGGACTAGCGGGGGGAATGAGCAGTTCTTC.

This clone came up once. The chain combines TRBV15 with TRBJ1-1; perhaps TRBD1 as D (6 bases). In germline, CDR1 is LNHNV, CDR2 YYDKDF (reference sequence). The CDR3 extends over 14 amino acids. V gave up 3 bases and J gave up 1 base, with 9 bases separating them. The CDR3, as DNA: TGTGCCACCAGCAGCCCACAGGGGAACACTGAAGCTTTCTTT. It yields the protein CATSSPQGNTEAFF.

This clone turned up a few times. CDR3 region: CASSKTGFGNTIYF. The CDR3 DNA is TGTGCCAGCAGTAAGACAGGGTTTGGAAACACCATATATTTT. The chain couples TRBV6-1 to TRBJ1-3; 7 bases are a match to TRBD1. This CDR3 is built from 14 residues. Germline trimming cut 5 bases from V and 3 bases from J; bases unmatched to any gene: 4. Germline values: CDR1 MNHNS, CDR2 SASEGT.

The chain is built from TRBV7-2 and TRBJ2-2; 12 nucleotides line up with TRBD2. This CDR3 contains 16 residues. The V segment lost 5 bases and the J segment 5 bases; nucleotides outside the gene matches: 6. Germline V gene lookup returns CDR1 SGHTA and CDR2 FQGNSA. CDR3 nucleotides: TGTGCCAGCAGCCGGGGTACTAGCGGGGGGACCGGGGAGCTGTTTTTT. This gives the protein CASSRGTSGGTGELFF.

This chain links TRBV19 with TRBJ2-3, with D maybe TRBD2 (5 bases). Trimming left V 5 bases short and J 4 bases short, with 10 bases between. Germline CDR1 LNHDA, CDR2 SQIVND (reference sequence). The CDR3 length is 13 residues. The CDR3 DNA is TGTGCCAGTAGTGTTCCGGGGTCAGATACGCAGTATTTT. This codes for CASSVPGSDTQYF.

In its sample, this clone was seen a few times. The chain links TRBV5-1 to TRBJ1-6; perhaps TRBD1 as D (6 bases). CDR1 and CDR2 from the germline V gene are SGHRS and YFSETQ. The CDR3 runs 16 residues. Trimming took 4 bases from V and 10 from J, leaving 21 bases between them. The CDR3 sequence: CASSRDQERGGSPLHF. In DNA form, the CDR3 reads TGCGCCAGCAGCCGGGACCAGGAAAGGGGGGGCTCACCCCTCCACTTT.

This chain uses TRBV28 with TRBJ2-1; perhaps TRBD2 as D (7 bases). Germline V lookup: CDR1 MDHEN, CDR2 SYDVKM. This CDR3 is 16 amino acids long. Trimming took 5 bases from V and 8 from J, leaving 22 bases between them. CDR3 in DNA: TGTGCCAGCAGTAGAGGGGGGGGCGGGTTGAGGCATGAGCAGTTCTTC. Translation: CASSRGGGGLRHEQFF.

This sequence joins TRBV7-8 and TRBJ2-5; TRBD2 matches 13 bases. The J call may be incorrect, as the DNA end agrees better with TRBJ2-7. Germline values: CDR1 SGHVS, CDR2 FQNEAQ. The CDR3 length is 19 residues. CDR3 DNA: TGTGCCAGCAGCTTGAGGACACTAATGACTAGCGGGGGGCCCTACGAGCAGTACTTC. This codes for CASSLRTLMTSGGPYEQYF.

This clone was seen a few times. The chain is built from TRBV19 and TRBJ1-6; TRBD1 agrees at 9 bases. J gave up 5 bases and V 3 bases, and 5 bases lay outside the gene matches. CDR1 and CDR2 (germline): LNHDA, SQIVND (reference sequence). The CDR3 totals 16 residues. The CDR3 nucleotides are TGTGCCAGTAGTATTACCGGGACAGGGCATAATTCACCCCTCCACTTT. This sequence encodes CASSITGTGHNSPLHF.

The chain has TRBV6-5 and TRBJ1-2; the match to TRBD1 covers 10 bases. The CDR3 has 16 residues. Germline-derived CDR1 and CDR2 are MNHEY and SVGAGI. Trimming removed 1 base from V and 4 bases from J; junction bases left unmatched: 6. The CDR3 nucleotides are TGTGCCAGCAGTTACTACGGACAGGGGGAGGGCTATGGCTACACCTTC. Translated, it gives CASSYYGQGEGYGYTF.

The genes are TRBV7-3 and TRBJ2-3, with TRBD2 matching over 11 bases. The CDR3 spans 17 residues. With 5 bases clipped from V and 0 bases from J, the junction kept 7 bases outside the gene matches. From germline, CDR1 is SGHTA and CDR2 FQGTGA. The CDR3 spells CASSRGTSGASTDTQYF. CDR3 in DNA: TGTGCCAGCAGCCGAGGGACTAGCGGTGCTAGCACAGATACGCAGTATTTT.

This clone was detected a few times. V gene TRBV18 combines with J gene TRBJ1-1; D unclear. The CDR3 has 12 amino acids. CDR1 is KGHSH, CDR2 LQKENI, per germline. Trimming shortened V by 3 bases and J by 6 bases, and 8 bases separated the two germline ends. CDR3 sequence: CASSPGQPEAFF. In DNA, the CDR3 is TGTGCCAGCTCACCTGGGCAGCCTGAAGCTTTCTTT.

The V call is TRBV9, the J call TRBJ2-1, with 10 bases matching TRBD1. V shed 0 bases and J 6 bases; nucleotides not matched to a gene: 6. Per germline, CDR1 SGDLS and CDR2 YYNGEE. The CDR3 is made up of 16 amino acids. CDR3 coding DNA: TGTGCCAGCAGCGTAGGAGGAAGGACAGGGGGCAATGAGCAGTTCTTC. Amino acids: CASSVGGRTGGNEQFF.

The chain links TRBV7-9 to TRBJ1-2; D might be TRBD1 (6 bases). The germline V gene has CDR1 SEHNR and CDR2 FQNEAQ (reference sequence). Deletions cut 4 bases from V and 8 bases from J, with 17 bases between. The CDR3 loop spans 14 amino acids. As DNA, the CDR3 is TGTGCCAGCAGCTCGGACAGAGACCTTGGAGGCTACACCTTC. Residues: CASSSDRDLGGYTF.